This TCR beta chain was observed in a study of shared clonotypes between healthy human individuals. This CDR3 region has 15 residues. The germline gives CDR1 LNHDA, CDR2 SQIVND (reference sequence). The junction had 5 bases not matched to a gene; V was cut back by 5 bases and J by 0 bases. Overall study results and limits: A handful of donors shared around 5.1% of their naive CD4 clonotypes. Naive subsets tended to show greater estimated richness than memory subsets. Sequencing depth was predicted to influence how clonotypes are shared among donors.

Cells designated naive CD8 were CD45RO-negative and were positively selected for CCR7, with terminally differentiated effector memory CD45RA+ cells excluded. Some clones are missing from TCRdb's copy, which holds only in-frame ones; the method was immunoSEQ multiplex PCR. The sample shows about 2.1 million clones, 80% to 95% of them seen only once. Regarding this clone: Its matching antigen is unknown.

Source material: naive CD8+ T cells from PBMCs. The clonotype originates from a man younger than 35 in good health. Some clones in this sample may be carry-over from other donors' samples. The chain recombines TRBV19 with TRBJ2-3, with 7 nucleotides matching TRBD2. Written as DNA, the CDR3 is TGTGCCAGTAGTCTGAGAGCGGGGAGCACAGATACGCAGTATTTT. Translated, it gives CASSLRAGSTDTQYF.